This entry describes one T cell receptor beta chain. Its cognate antigen is unknown. The CDR3 is made up of 15 amino acids. Germline CDR1 is MNHEY and CDR2 is SVGAGI. V trimming: 5 bases; J trimming: 4 bases; junction bases outside the gene matches: 5. This sample stems from a study of blood T cells in healthy people across ages. Whole-study context: Capture via template switching afforded approximately one barcoded beta molecule per two T cells.

Then a second PCR, running roughly 7 to 12 cycles, was carried out with a sample-barcoded 5' primer and a J-beta primer mix. TCRdb passed the 5' RACE reads through MiXCR, listing each CDR3 protein once. Among about a million distinct CDR3 sequences, under 50% were seen once, and the ten largest hold under 15%. Findings of the study overall: Significant beta diversity loss was already apparent by age approximately 36, declining roughly linearly.

The gene calls are TRBV6-5 and TRBJ1-6, with 7 bases fitting TRBD1. The sequencing input was blood. This sequence was found in a man aged 25-45 years in good health. CDR3 in DNA: TGTGCCAGCAGTCCCGGGACAGCGTATAATTCACCCCTCCACTTT. Protein sequence: CASSPGTAYNSPLHF.